The entry that follows covers one T cell receptor beta chain sequence. Method: immunoSEQ multiplex PCR; TCRdb's copy keeps in-frame clones and lacks some. The sample holds 200,000 to 300,000 clones, approximately 85% seen once. This sample was included in a study of blood T cell repertoires in COVID-19. CDR3 length: 16 amino acids. Trimming stripped 0 bases from V and 0 bases from J, with 9 bases between. CDR1 is LGHNA and CDR2 is YNFKEQ in the germline V gene. Sequencing was done on a sample of PBMCs or T cells enriched from blood (not recorded which). This receptor was taken from a woman aged 45-59 years who had recovered from COVID-19. This chain connects TRBV4-2 to TRBJ1-3, with no clear D. Here the CDR3 DNA reads TGTGCCAGCAGCCAAGAAAAGACAAGCTCTGGAAACACCATATATTTT. It is translated as CASSQEKTSSGNTIYF.